This T cell receptor (beta chain) was sequenced for a study of T cell responses to AZD1222 COVID-19 vaccine. TCRdb's table, derived via immunoSEQ multiplex PCR, lists solely in-frame clones and lacks some. The table lists around 150,000 clones, about 91% of them singletons, with more than 2% in the top ten. Germline V lookup: CDR1 LNHDA, CDR2 SQIVND (reference sequence). V dropped 0 bases and J dropped 1; count of bases not matched to a gene: 7. The CDR3 sequence is 19 residues long. The starting material was peripheral blood, obtained on day 0 of AZD1222 vaccination. The receptor's source is an adult in good health. The rearrangement links TRBV19 to TRBJ2-6; TRBD1 matches at 9 bases. The CDR3: CASSIDRDRDSSGANVLTF. The CDR3 coding sequence is TGTGCCAGTAGTATAGATAGGGACAGGGATTCATCTGGGGCCAACGTCCTGACTTTC.